One T cell receptor beta chain is described in this entry. The CDR3 spans 15 residues. Trimming stripped 0 bases from V and 7 bases from J, with 16 bases between. Germline values: CDR1 SGHRS, CDR2 YFSETQ. PCR amplification relied on 60 Vbeta primers (plus 13 Jbeta primers). The table came from immunoSEQ multiplex PCR; TCRdb's copy has only in-frame clones and leaves some out. The table records approximately 170,000 clones, approximately 81% of them present only once. The sample belongs to a study of cytomegalovirus exposure and HLA in healthy donors. Study as a whole: Some 90 million unique TCRs from HLA-typed donors were held in an early data release.

This TCR came from a male donor in good health and CMV-seronegative. V is TRBV5-1 and J is TRBJ2-5; a possible D gene is TRBD1 (5 bases). The sequenced sample was PBMCs. As DNA, the CDR3 is TGCGCCAGCAGCTTGGCCCCAGGGCGAGGTGGGACCCAGTACTTC. It yields the protein CASSLAPGRGGTQYF.